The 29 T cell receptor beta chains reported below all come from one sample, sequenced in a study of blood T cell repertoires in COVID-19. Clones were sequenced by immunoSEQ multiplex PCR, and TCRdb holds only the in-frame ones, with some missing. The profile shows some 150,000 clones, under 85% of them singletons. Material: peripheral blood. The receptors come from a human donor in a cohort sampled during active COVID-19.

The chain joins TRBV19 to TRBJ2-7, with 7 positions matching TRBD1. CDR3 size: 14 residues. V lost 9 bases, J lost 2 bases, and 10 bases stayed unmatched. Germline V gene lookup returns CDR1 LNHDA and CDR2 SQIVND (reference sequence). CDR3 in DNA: TGTGCCAGCCGAAGGGACAGACAGACCTACGAGCAGTACTTC. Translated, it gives CASRRDRQTYEQYF.

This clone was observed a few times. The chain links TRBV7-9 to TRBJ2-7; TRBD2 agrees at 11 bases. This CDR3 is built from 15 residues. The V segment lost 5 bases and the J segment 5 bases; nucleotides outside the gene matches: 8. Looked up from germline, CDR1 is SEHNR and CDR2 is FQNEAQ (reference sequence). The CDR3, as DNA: TGTGCCAGCAGCAAAACTAGCGGGAGCCGGAACGAGCAGTACTTC. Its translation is CASSKTSGSRNEQYF.

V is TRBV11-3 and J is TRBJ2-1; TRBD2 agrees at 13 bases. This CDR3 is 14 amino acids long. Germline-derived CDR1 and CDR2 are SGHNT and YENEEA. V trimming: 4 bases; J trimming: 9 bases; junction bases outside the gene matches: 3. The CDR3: CASSWGLAGTEQFF. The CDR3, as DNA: TGTGCCAGCAGCTGGGGACTAGCGGGAACTGAGCAGTTCTTC.

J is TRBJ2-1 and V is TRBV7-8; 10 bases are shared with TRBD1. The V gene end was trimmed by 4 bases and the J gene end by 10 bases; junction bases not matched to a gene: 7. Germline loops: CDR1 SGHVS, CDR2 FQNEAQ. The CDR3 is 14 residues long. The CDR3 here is CASSSRDRGKEQFF. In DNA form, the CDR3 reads TGTGCCAGCAGCTCCCGGGACAGGGGCAAGGAGCAGTTCTTC.

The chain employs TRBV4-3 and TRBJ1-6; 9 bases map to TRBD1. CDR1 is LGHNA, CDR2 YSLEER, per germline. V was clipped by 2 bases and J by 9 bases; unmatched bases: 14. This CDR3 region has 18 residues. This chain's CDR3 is CASSQSVLGTGRGSPLHF. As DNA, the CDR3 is TGCGCCAGCAGCCAATCCGTTCTTGGGACAGGGCGAGGTTCACCCCTCCACTTT.

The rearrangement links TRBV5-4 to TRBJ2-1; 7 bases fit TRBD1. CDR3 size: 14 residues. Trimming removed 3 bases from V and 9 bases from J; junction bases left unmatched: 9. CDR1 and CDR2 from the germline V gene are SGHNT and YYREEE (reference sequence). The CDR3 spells CASSSLTGLGEQFF. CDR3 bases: TGTGCCAGCAGCTCATTGACAGGGTTGGGTGAGCAGTTCTTC.

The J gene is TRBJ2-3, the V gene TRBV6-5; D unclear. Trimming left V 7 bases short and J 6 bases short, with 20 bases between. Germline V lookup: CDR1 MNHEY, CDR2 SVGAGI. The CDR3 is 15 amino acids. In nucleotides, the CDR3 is TGTGCCAGCATAGGCGCTCTTATCGCCGGGGATACGCAGTATTTT. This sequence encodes CASIGALIAGDTQYF.

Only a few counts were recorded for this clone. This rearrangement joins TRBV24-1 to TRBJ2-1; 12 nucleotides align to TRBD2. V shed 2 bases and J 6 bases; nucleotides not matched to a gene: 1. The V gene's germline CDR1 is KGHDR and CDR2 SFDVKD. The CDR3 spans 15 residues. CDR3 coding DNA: TGTGCCACCAGTGATTCTAGCGGGAGGGCCAATGAGCAGTTCTTC. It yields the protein CATSDSSGRANEQFF.

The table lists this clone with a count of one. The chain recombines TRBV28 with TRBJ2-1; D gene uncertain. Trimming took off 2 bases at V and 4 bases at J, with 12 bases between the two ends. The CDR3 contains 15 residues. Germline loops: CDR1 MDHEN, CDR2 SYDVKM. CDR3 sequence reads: CASSLSLPGYNEQFF. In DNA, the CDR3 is TGTGCCAGCAGTTTAAGTCTCCCCGGTTACAATGAGCAGTTCTTC.

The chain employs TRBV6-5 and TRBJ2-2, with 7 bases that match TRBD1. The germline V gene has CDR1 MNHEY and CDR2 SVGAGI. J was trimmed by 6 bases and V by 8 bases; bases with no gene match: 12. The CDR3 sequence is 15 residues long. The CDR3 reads CASADPRGSAGELFF. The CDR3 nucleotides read TGTGCCAGCGCCGACCCCAGGGGGTCGGCCGGGGAGCTGTTTTTT.

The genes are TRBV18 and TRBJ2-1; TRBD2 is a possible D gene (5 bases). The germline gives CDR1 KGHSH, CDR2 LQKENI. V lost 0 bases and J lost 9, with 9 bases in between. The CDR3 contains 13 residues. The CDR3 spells CASSPPLVGEQFF. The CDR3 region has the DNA TGTGCCAGCTCACCACCACTAGTCGGTGAGCAGTTCTTC.

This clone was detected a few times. The CDR3 DNA sequence: TGTGCCAGCAGCAAAGGTCCTAGAGGAGGACTAGCGGGAGAGAAGTCGGACGAGCAGTACTTC. Protein product: CASSKGPRGGLAGEKSDEQYF. The V and J genes are TRBV21-1 and TRBJ2-7; the D call TRBD2 from the table was never checked on the DNA. TRBV21-1 is described as a pseudogene. The length of the CDR3 is 21 residues.

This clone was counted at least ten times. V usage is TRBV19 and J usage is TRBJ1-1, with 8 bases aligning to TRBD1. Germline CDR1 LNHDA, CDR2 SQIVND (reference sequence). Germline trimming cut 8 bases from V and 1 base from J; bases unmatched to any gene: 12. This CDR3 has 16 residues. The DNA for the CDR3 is TGTGCCAGTCGATGGACAGGGAGGACGAGGAACACTGAAGCTTTCTTT. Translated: CASRWTGRTRNTEAFF.

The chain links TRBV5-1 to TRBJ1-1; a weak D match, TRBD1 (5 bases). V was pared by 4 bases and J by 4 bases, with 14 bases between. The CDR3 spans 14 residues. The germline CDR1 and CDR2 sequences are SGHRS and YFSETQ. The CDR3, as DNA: TGCGCCAGCAGCCAGAGCAGGGTTGGCACTGAAGCTTTCTTT. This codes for CASSQSRVGTEAFF.

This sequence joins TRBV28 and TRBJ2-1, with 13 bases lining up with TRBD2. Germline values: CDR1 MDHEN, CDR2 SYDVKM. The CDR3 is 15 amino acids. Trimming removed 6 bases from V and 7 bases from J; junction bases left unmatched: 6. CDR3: CASRLLAGGRNEQFF. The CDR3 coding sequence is TGTGCCAGCAGACTACTAGCGGGAGGGCGGAATGAGCAGTTCTTC.

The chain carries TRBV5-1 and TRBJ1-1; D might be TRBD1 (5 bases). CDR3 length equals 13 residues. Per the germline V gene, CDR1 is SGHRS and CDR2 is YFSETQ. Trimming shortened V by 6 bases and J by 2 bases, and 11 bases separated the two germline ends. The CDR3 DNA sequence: TGCGCCAGCAATGCAGGGTTTAACACTGAAGCTTTCTTT. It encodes CASNAGFNTEAFF.

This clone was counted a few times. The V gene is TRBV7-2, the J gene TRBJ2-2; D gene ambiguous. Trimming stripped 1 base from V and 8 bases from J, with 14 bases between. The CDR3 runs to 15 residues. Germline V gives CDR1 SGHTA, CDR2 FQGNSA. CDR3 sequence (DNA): TGTGCCAGCAGCTTAGAAGTTGGCTCTTCAGGGGAGCTGTTTTTT. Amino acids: CASSLEVGSSGELFF.

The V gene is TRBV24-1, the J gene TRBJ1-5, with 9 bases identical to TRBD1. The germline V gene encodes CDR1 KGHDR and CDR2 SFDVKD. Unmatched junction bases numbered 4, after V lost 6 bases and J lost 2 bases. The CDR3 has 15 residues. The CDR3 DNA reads TGTGCCACCAGTTTGACAGGGGGACGCAATCAGCCCCAGCATTTT. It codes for CATSLTGGRNQPQHF.

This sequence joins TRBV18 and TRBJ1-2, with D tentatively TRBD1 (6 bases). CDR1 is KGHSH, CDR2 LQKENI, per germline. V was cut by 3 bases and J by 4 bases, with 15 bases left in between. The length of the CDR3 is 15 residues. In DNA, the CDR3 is TGTGCCAGCTCACCTGAGGACAGTGGCAGCTATGGCTACACCTTC. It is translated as CASSPEDSGSYGYTF.

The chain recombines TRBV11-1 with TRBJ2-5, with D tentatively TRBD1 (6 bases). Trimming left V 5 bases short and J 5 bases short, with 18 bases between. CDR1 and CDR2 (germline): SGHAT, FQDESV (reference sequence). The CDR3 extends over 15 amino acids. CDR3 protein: CASSPQGRSGETQYF. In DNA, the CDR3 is TGTGCCAGCAGCCCTCAGGGGCGTAGTGGGGAGACCCAGTACTTC.

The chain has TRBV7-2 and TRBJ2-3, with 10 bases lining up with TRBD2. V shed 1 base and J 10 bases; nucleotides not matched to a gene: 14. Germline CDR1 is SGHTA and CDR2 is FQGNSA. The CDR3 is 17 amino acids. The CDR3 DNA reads TGTGCCAGCAGCTTAGGGTTACTAGCGGGATGGGGGACGGCGCAGTATTTT. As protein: CASSLGLLAGWGTAQYF.

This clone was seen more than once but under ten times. CDR3 protein: CASSQDLGRSYNSPLHF. The DNA for the CDR3 is TGTGCCAGCAGCCAAGATCTTGGCCGCTCCTATAATTCACCCCTCCACTTT. The V call is TRBV3-1 (or the pseudogene TRBV3-2), the J call TRBJ1-6; D is undetermined. The germline CDR1 and CDR2 sequences are LGHDT and YNNKEL (reference sequence). The ends were cut back, 0 bases at V and 0 bases at J, with 9 bases in the middle. CDR3 size: 17 residues.

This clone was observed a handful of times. The CDR3 region is CASSYRPGRPEQYF. As DNA, the CDR3 is TGTGCCAGCAGTTACAGGCCAGGGCGCCCCGAGCAGTACTTC. The chain joins TRBV6-2 or TRBV6-3 to TRBJ2-7; TRBD1 might be the D (5 bases). Trimming stripped 2 bases from V and 6 bases from J, with 14 bases between. Germline V lookup: CDR1 MNHEY, CDR2 SVGEGT. CDR3 size: 14 residues.

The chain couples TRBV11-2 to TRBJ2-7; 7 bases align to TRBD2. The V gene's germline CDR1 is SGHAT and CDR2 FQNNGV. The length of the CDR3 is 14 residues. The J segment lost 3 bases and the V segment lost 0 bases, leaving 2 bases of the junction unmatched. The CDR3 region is CASSLDPSGYEQYF. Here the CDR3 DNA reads TGTGCCAGCAGCTTAGATCCTAGCGGCTACGAGCAGTACTTC.

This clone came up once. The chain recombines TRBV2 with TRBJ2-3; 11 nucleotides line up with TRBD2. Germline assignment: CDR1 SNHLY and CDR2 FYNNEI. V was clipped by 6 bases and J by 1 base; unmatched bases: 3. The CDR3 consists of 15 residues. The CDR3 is CASREGLAGTDTQYF. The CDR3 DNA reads TGTGCCAGCAGGGAGGGACTAGCGGGCACAGATACGCAGTATTTT. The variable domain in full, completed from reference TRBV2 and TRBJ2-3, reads EPEVTQTPSHQVTQMGQEVILRCVPISNHLYFYWYRQILGQKVEFLVSFYNNEISEKSEIFDDQFSVERPDGSNFTLKIRSTKLEDSAMYFCASREGLAGTDTQYFGPGTRLTVL.

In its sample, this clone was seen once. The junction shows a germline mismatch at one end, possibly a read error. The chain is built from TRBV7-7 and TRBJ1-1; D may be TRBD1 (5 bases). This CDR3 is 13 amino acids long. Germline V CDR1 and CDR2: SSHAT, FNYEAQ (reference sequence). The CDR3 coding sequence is TGTGCTAGCAGCCTGGCCCAGGGAACTGAAGCTTTCTTT. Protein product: CASSLAQGTEAFF. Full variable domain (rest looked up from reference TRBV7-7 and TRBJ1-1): GAGVSQSPRYKVTKRGQDVTLRCDPISSHATLYWYQQALGQGPEFLTYFNYEAQPDKSGLPSDRFSAERPEGSISTLTIQRTEQRDSAMYRCASSLAQGTEAFFGQGTRLTVV.

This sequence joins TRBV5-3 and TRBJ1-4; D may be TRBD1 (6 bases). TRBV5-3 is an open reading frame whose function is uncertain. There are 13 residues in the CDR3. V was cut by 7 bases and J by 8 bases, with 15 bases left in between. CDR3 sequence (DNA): TGTGCCAGATCTAGACAGGCGAGCGAAAAACTGTTTTTT. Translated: CARSRQASEKLFF.

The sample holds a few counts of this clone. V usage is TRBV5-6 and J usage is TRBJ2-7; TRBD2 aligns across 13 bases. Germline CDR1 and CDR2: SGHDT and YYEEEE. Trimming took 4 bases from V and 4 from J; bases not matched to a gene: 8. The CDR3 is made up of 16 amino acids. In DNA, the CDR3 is TGTGCCAGCAGCCGACTTGGACTAGCGGGAGATTACGAGCAGTACTTC. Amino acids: CASSRLGLAGDYEQYF.

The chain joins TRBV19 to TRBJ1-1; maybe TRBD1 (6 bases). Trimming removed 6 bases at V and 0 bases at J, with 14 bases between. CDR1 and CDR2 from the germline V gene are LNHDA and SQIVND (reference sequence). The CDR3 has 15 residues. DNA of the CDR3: TGTGCCAGTAGAAACACGGGACAAATGAACACTGAAGCTTTCTTT. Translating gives CASRNTGQMNTEAFF.